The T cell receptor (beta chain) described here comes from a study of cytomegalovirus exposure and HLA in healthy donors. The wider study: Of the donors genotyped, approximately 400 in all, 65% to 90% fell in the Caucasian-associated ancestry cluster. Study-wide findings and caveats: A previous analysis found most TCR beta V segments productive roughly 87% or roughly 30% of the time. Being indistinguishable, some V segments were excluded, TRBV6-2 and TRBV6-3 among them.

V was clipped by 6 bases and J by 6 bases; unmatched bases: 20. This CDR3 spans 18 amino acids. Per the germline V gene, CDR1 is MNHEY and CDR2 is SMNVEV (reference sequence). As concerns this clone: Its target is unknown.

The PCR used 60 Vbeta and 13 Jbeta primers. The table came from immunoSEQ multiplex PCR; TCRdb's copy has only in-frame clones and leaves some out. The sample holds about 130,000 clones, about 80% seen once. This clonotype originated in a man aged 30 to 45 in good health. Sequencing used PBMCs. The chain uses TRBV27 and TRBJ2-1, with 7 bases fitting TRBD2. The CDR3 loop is CASSRGLGQAGTTNEQFF. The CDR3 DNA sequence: TGTGCCAGCAGCCGGGGATTGGGGCAAGCGGGAACAACCAATGAGCAGTTCTTC.